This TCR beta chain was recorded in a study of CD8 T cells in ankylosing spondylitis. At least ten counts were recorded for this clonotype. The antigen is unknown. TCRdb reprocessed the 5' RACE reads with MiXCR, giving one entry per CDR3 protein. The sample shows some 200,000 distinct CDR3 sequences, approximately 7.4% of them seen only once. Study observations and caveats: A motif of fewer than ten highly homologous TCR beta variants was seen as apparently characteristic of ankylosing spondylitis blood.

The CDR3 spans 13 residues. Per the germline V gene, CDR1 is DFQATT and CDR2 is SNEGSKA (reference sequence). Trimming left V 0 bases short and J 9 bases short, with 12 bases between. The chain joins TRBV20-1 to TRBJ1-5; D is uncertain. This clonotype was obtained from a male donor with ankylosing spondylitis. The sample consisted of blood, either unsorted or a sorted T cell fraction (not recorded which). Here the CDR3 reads CSARERSGWPQHF. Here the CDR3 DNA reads TGCAGTGCTAGAGAACGTTCGGGTTGGCCCCAGCATTTT.